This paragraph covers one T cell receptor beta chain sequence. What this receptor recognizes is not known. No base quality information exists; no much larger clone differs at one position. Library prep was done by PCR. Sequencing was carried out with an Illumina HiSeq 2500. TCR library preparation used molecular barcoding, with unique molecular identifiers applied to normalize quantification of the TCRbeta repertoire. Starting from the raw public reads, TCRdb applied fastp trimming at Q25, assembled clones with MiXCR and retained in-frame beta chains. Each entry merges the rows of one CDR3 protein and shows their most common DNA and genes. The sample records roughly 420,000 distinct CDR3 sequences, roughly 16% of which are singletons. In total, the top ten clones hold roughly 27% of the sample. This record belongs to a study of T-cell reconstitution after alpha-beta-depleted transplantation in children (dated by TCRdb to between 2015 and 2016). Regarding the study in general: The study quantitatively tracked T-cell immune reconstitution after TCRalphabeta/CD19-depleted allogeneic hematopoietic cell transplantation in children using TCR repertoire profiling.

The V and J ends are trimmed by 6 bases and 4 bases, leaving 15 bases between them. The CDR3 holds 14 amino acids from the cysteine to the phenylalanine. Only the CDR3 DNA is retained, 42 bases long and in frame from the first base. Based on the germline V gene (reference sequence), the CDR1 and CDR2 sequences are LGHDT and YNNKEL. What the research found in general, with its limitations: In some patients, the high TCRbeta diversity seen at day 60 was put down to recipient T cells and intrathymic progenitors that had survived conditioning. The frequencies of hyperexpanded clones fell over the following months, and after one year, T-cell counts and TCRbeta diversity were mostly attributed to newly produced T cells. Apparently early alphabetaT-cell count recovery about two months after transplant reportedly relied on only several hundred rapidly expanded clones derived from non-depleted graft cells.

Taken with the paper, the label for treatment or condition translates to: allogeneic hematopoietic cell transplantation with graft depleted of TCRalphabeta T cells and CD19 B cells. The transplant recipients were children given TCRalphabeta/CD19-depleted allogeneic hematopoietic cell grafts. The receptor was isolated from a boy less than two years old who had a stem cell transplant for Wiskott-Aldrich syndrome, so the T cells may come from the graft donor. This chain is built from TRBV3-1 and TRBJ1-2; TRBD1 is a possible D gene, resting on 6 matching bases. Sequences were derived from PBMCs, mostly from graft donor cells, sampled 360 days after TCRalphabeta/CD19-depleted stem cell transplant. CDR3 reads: CASSEDNRAYGYTF. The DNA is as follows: TGTGCCAGCAGTGAAGACAACAGGGCCTATGGCTACACCTTC.